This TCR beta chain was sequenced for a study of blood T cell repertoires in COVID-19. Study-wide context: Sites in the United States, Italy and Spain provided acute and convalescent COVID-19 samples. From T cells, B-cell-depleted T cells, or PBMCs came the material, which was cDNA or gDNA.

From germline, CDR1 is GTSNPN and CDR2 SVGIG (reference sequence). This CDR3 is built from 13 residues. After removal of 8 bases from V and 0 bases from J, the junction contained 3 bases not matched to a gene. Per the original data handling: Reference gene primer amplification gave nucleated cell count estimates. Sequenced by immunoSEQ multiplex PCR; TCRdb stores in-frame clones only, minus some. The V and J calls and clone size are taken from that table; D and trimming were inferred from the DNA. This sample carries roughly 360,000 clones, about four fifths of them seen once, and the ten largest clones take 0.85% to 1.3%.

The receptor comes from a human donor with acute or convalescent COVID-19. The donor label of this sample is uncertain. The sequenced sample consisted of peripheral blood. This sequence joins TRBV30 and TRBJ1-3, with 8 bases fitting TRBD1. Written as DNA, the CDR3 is TGTGCCCGGGGGACAGGCTCTGGAAACACCATATATTTT. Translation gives CARGTGSGNTIYF.